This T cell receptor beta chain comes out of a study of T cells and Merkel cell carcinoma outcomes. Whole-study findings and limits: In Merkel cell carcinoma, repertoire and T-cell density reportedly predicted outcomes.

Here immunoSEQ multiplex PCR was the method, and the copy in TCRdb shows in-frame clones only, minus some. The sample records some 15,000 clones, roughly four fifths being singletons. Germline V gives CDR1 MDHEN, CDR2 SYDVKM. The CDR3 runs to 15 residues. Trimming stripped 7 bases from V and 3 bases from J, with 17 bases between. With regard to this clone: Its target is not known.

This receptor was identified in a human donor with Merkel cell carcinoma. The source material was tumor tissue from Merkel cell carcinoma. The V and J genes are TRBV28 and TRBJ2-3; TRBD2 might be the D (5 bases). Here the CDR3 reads CASTPYGEVTDTQYF. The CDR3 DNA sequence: TGTGCCAGCACCCCCTACGGGGAAGTAACAGATACGCAGTATTTT.